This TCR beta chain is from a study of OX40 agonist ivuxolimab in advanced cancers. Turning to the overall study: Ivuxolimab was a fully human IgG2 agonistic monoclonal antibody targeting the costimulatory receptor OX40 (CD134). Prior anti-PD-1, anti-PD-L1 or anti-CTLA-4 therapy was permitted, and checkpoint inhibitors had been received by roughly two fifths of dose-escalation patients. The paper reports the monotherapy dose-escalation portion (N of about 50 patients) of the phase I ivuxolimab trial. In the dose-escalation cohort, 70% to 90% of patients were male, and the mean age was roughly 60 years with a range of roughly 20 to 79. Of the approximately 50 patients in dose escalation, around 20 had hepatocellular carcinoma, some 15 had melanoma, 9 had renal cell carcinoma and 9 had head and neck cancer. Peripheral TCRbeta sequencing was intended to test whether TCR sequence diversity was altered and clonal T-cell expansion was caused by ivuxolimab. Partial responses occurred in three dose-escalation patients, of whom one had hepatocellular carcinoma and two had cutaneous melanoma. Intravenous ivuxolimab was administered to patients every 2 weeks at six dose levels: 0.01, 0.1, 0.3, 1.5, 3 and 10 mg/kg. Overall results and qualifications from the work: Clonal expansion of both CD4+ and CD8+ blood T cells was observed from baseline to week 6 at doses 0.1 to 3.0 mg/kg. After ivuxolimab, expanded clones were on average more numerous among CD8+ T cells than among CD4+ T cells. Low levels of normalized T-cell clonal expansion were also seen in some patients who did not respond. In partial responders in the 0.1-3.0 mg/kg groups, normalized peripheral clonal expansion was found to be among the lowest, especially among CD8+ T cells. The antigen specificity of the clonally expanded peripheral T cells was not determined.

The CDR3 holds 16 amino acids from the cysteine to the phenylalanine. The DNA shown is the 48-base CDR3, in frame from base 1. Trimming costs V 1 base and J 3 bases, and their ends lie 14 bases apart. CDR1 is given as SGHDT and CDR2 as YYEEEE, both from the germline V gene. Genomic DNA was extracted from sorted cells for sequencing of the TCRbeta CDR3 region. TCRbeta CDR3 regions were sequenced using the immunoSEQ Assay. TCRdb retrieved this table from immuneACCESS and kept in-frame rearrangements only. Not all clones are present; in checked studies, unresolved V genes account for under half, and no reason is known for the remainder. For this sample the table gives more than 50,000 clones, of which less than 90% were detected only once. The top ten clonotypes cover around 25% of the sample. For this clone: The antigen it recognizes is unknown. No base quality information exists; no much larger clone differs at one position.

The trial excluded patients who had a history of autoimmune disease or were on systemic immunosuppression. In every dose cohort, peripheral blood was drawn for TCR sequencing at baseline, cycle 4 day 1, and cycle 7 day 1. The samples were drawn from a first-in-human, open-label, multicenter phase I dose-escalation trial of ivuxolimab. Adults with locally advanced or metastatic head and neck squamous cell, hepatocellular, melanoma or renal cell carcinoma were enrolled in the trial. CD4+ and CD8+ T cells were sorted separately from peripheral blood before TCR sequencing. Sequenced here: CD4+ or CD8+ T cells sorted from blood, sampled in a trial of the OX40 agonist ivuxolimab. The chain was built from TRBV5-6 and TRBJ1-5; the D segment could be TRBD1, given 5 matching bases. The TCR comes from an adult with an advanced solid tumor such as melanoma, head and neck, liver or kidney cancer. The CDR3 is CASSLFGGSDNQPQHF. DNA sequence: TGTGCCAGCAGCTTGTTCGGGGGAAGCGACAATCAGCCCCAGCATTTT.